The 13 T cell receptor beta chains in this list originate from one sample, sequenced in a study of blood T cells in healthy people across ages. The second PCR ran roughly 7 to 11 cycles with a sample-barcoded 5' primer and J-beta primers. TCRdb passed the 5' RACE reads through MiXCR, listing each CDR3 protein once. The sample lists under 800,000 distinct CDR3 sequences; around a fifth were seen once. Sequenced input: blood. Receptors originate from an older man in good health.

In this sample, this clonotype turned up a few times. The chain joins TRBV5-1 to TRBJ1-4; 8 nucleotides match TRBD1. CDR3 length equals 15 residues. The V gene's germline CDR1 is SGHRS and CDR2 YFSETQ. With V trimmed by 3 bases and J by 3 bases, 4 bases remained unmatched. The CDR3 sequence: CASSSGTGPNEKLFF. DNA for the CDR3: TGCGCCAGCAGCTCCGGGACAGGACCTAATGAAAAACTGTTTTTT.

This CDR3 reads CASSLHLGTLQETQYF. CDR3 nucleotide sequence: TGTGCCAGCAGTCTACACCTCGGGACTCTCCAAGAGACCCAGTACTTC. The V call is TRBV27, the J call TRBJ2-5; a possible D gene is TRBD2 (6 bases). The CDR3 extends over 16 amino acids. CDR1 is MNHEY, CDR2 SMNVEV, per germline (reference sequence). The V end lost 5 bases, the J end lost 1 base, and 17 bases lay between the germline ends.

V usage is TRBV28 and J usage is TRBJ2-3, with TRBD2 matching over 12 bases. This CDR3 contains 17 residues. In germline, CDR1 is MDHEN, CDR2 SYDVKM. V lost 4 bases, J lost 10 bases, and 15 bases stayed unmatched. For the CDR3, the DNA is TGTGCCAGCAGTTCGTCTGCCTCTGGACTAGCGGGATCTCCGCAGTATTTT. Translated, it gives CASSSSASGLAGSPQYF.

This clonotype has a handful of counts. The chain joins TRBV7-9 to TRBJ2-4; TRBD2 matches 8 bases. Germline V CDR1 and CDR2: SEHNR, FQNEAQ (reference sequence). There are 15 residues in the CDR3. V lost 5 bases to trimming and J lost 4 bases; unmatched junction nucleotides: 7. The CDR3 sequence is CASSPEVAGKNIQYF. DNA for the CDR3: TGTGCCAGCAGCCCAGAGGTAGCGGGAAAAAACATTCAGTACTTC. Variable domain in full (rest from reference TRBV7-9 and TRBJ2-4): DTGVSQNPRHKITKRGQNVTFRCDPISEHNRLYWYRQTLGQGPEFLTYFQNEAQLEKSRLLSDRFSAERPKGSFSTLEIQRTEQGDSAMYLCASSPEVAGKNIQYFGAGTRLSVL.

The V gene is TRBV27, the J gene TRBJ2-5; D is tentatively TRBD1 or TRBD2 (5 bases each). The J call may be in error: the DNA end matches TRBJ2-7 better. Germline CDR1 reads MNHEY; CDR2 reads SMNVEV (reference sequence). The CDR3 covers 14 residues. The CDR3 nucleotides read TGTGCCAGCAGTCCGGGACGGACGACCTACGAGCAGTACTTC. Residues: CASSPGRTTYEQYF.

V and J are TRBV5-1 and TRBJ1-2; D remains ambiguous. The V gene lost 0 bases and the J gene lost 5 bases, with 8 bases spanning the gap. The CDR3 has 13 residues. Germline V gene lookup returns CDR1 SGHRS and CDR2 YFSETQ. CDR3 sequence: CASSLEELYGYTF. The CDR3 region has the DNA TGCGCCAGCAGCTTGGAAGAGCTATATGGCTACACCTTC.

The rearrangement joins TRBV29-1 to TRBJ2-3; 8 bases fit TRBD2. V trimming: 1 base; J trimming: 2 bases; junction bases outside the gene matches: 8. Germline CDR1 reads SQVTM; CDR2 reads ANQGSEA. The CDR3 covers 16 residues. CDR3 residues: CSVEAVAGKHTDTQYF. CDR3 nucleotides: TGCAGCGTTGAAGCGGTAGCGGGAAAACACACAGATACGCAGTATTTT.

This clonotype was detected only a few times. The chain couples TRBV10-3 to TRBJ2-1; the match to TRBD1 covers 9 bases. The CDR3 loop spans 15 amino acids. Germline CDR1 and CDR2: ENHRY and SYGVKD. With 8 bases clipped from V and 5 bases from J, the junction kept 10 bases outside the gene matches. The CDR3 bases are TGTGCCATCGAGGAGGGGACAGGGATTAACAATGAGCAGTTCTTC. Amino acids: CAIEEGTGINNEQFF.

This clonotype has a count of ten or more. The rearrangement links TRBV20-1 to TRBJ2-5; D is undetermined. In germline, CDR1 is DFQATT, CDR2 SNEGSKA (reference sequence). V was clipped by 3 bases and J by 3 bases, with 8 bases between them. The CDR3 totals 12 residues. For the CDR3, the DNA is TGCAGTGCTAGGGACGACAAAGAGACCCAGTACTTC. It yields the protein CSARDDKETQYF.

The table lists this clonotype with many counts. The chain is built from TRBV7-2 and TRBJ2-5; D not resolved. This CDR3 has 13 residues. V dropped 1 base and J dropped 3 bases, with 6 bases sitting between them. Germline V gives CDR1 SGHTA, CDR2 FQGNSA. This CDR3 is CASSLEAEETQYF. DNA for the CDR3: TGTGCCAGCAGCTTAGAGGCAGAAGAGACCCAGTACTTC. The entire variable domain, with the rest obtained from reference TRBV7-2 and TRBJ2-5, is as follows: GAGVSQSPSNKVTEKGKDVELRCDPISGHTALYWYRQSLGQGLEFLIYFQGNSAPDKSGLPSDRFSAERTGGSVSTLTIQRTQQEDSAVYLCASSLEAEETQYFGPGTRLLVL.

This clonotype was seen a few times. The chain combines TRBV2 with TRBJ2-5, with TRBD1 identical over 7 bases. V dropped 6 bases and J dropped 5; count of bases not matched to a gene: 6. Germline CDR1 reads SNHLY; CDR2 reads FYNNEI. This CDR3 region has 13 residues. In nucleotides, the CDR3 is TGTGCCAGCAGCCAGGCCAGGGGGGAGACCCAGTACTTC. Residues: CASSQARGETQYF.

This clonotype was counted between two and nine times. The rearrangement links TRBV6-1 to TRBJ2-4, with 8 bases lining up with TRBD1. This CDR3 is 16 amino acids long. Germline loops: CDR1 MNHNS, CDR2 SASEGT. V shed 5 bases and J 6 bases; nucleotides not matched to a gene: 12. For the CDR3, the DNA is TGTGCCAGCAGTAAGACAGGGGTTCGAACTTTAAACATTCAGTACTTC. It specifies CASSKTGVRTLNIQYF.

This clonotype has just a few counts. The chain carries TRBV28 and TRBJ1-1; 9 bases agree with TRBD1. V gave up 4 bases and J gave up 7 bases; unmatched junction bases: 7. The germline V gene has CDR1 MDHEN and CDR2 SYDVKM. The CDR3 is 14 amino acids. As DNA, the CDR3 is TGTGCCAGCAGTTCCTGGACAGGGGAGGGTGAAGCTTTCTTT. Its translation: CASSSWTGEGEAFF.